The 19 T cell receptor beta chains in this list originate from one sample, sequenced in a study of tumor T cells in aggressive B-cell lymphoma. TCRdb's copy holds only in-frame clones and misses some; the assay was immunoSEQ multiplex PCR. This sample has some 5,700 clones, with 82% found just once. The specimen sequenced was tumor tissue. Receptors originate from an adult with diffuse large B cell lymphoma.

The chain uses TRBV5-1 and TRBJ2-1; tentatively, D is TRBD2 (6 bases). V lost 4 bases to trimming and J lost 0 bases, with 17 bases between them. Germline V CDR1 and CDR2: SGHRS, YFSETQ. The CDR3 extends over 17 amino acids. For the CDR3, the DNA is TGCGCCAGCAGCCCATGGGGGGACCCGAGCTCCTACAATGAGCAGTTCTTC. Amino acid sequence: CASSPWGDPSSYNEQFF. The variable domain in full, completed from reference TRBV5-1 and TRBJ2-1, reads KAGVTQTPRYLIKTRGQQVTLSCSPISGHRSVSWYQQTPGQGLQFLFEYFSETQRNKGNFPGRFSGRQFSNSRSEMNVSTLELGDSALYLCASSPWGDPSSYNEQFFGPGTRLTVL.

CDR3 coding DNA: TGTGCCAGCAGCCAAGATCTCGGTCGAGGCGGACTAGCGGGAAAGGGGAATACGCAGTATTTT. As protein: CASSQDLGRGGLAGKGNTQYF. This chain joins TRBV4-2 and TRBJ2-3; 12 bases align to TRBD2. CDR1 and CDR2 from the germline V gene are LGHNA and YNFKEQ. The CDR3 consists of 21 residues. The V and J ends lost 0 bases and 7 bases, in that order; junction bases with no gene match: 20.

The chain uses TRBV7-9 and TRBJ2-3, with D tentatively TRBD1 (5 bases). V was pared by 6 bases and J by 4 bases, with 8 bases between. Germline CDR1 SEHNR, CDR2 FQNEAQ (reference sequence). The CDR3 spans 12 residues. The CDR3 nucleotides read TGTGCCAGCAGATCAGGGCCAGATACGCAGTATTTT. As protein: CASRSGPDTQYF.

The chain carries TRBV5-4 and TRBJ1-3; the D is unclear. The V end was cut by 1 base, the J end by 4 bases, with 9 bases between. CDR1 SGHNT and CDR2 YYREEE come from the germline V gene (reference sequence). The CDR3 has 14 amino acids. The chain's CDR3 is CASSLSSVGNTIYF. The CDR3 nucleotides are TGTGCCAGCAGCTTGTCGTCGGTGGGAAACACCATATATTTT.

CDR3 nucleotide sequence: TGTGCCAGCTCGGTTCAAGATTTGTCGAACACTGAAGCTTTCTTT. Translating it yields CASSVQDLSNTEAFF. The chain couples TRBV2 to TRBJ1-1; no reliable D call. The germline gives CDR1 SNHLY, CDR2 FYNNEI. This CDR3 comprises 15 residues. Between the trimmed V and J ends, which lost 8 bases and 1 base, there was a span of 17 bases.

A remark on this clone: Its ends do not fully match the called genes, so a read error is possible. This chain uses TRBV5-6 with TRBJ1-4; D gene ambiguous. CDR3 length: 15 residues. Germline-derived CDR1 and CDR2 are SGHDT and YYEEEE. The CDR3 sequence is CASSLGGLRGEKLFF. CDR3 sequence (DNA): TGTGCCAGCAGTTTGGGTGGCTTGCGAGGGGAAAAACTGTTTTTT.

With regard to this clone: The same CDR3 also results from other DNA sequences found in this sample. In nucleotides, the CDR3 is TGTGCCAGCAGCCGCTACGCAGGGACCTACGAGCAGTACTTC. Amino acids: CASSRYAGTYEQYF. This sequence joins TRBV5-6 and TRBJ2-7, with D maybe TRBD1 (5 bases). Germline CDR1 SGHDT, CDR2 YYEEEE. This CDR3 has 14 amino acids. The V end was cut by 4 bases, the J end by 2 bases, with 13 bases between.

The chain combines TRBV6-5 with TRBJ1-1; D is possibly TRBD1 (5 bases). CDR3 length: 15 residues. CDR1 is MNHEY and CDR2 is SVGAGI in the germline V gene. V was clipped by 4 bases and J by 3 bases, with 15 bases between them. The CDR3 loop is CASSSHGGGYTEAFF. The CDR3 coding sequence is TGTGCCAGCAGTTCCCACGGGGGAGGGTACACTGAAGCTTTCTTT.

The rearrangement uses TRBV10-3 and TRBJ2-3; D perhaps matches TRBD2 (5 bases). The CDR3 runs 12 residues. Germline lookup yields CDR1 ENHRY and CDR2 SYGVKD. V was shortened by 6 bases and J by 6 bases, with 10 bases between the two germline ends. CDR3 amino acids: CAIRDSADTQYF. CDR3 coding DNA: TGTGCCATCAGGGACTCCGCTGATACGCAGTATTTT.

For the CDR3, the DNA is TGTGCCAGCAGCCGGCGGGGGATCAATCAGCCCCAGCATTTT. Translated: CASSRRGINQPQHF. J is TRBJ1-5 and V is TRBV5-6, with TRBD1 as a possible D gene (5 bases). The V gene lost 4 bases and the J gene lost 3 bases, with 11 bases spanning the gap. Germline CDR1 SGHDT, CDR2 YYEEEE. The CDR3 has 14 amino acids. The full variable domain, rest sourced from reference TRBV5-6 and TRBJ1-5, is DAGVTQSPTHLIKTRGQQVTLRCSPKSGHDTVSWYQQALGQGPQFIFQYYEEEERQRGNFPDRFSGHQFPNYSSELNVNALLLGDSALYLCASSRRGINQPQHFGDGTRLSIL.

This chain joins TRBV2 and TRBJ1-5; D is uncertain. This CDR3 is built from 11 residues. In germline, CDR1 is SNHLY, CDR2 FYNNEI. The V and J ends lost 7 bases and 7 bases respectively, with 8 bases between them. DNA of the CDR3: TGTGCCAGCACGAGGGAGCAGCCCCAGCATTTT. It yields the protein CASTREQPQHF.

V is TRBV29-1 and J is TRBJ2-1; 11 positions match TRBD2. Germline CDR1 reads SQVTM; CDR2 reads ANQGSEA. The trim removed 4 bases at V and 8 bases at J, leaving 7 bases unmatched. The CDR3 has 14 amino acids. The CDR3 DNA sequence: TGCAGCGTTGGGGCTAGCGGGAGGCTGGATGAGCAGTTCTTC. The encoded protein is CSVGASGRLDEQFF.

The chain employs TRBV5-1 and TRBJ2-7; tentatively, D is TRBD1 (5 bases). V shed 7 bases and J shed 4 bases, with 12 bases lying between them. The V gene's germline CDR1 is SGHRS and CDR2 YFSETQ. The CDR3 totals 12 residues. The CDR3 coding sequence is TGCGCCAGCCAAGGGGCAGGTTACGAGCAGTACTTC. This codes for CASQGAGYEQYF.

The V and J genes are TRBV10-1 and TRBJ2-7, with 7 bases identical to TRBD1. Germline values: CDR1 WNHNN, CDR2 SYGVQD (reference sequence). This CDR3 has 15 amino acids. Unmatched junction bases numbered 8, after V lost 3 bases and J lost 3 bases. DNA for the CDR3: TGCGCCAGCAGTGATTCAAGACAGGGTATCTACGAGCAGTACTTC. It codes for CASSDSRQGIYEQYF.

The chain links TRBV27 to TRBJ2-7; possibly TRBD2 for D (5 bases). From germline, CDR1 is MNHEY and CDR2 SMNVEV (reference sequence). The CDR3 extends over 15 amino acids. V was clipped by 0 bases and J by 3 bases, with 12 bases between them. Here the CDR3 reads CASSLSRALGYEQYF. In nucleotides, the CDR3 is TGTGCCAGCAGTTTATCGCGGGCGTTGGGCTACGAGCAGTACTTC.

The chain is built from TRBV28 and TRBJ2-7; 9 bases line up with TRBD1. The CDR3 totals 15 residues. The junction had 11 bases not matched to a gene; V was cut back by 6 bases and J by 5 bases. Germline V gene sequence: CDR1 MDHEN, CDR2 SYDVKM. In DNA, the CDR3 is TGTGCCAGCAGCATGGCGGACAGGGGACGACACGAGCAGTACTTC. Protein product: CASSMADRGRHEQYF. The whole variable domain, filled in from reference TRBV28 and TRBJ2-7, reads DVKVTQSSRYLVKRTGEKVFLECVQDMDHENMFWYRQDPGLGLRLIYFSYDVKMKEKGDIPEGYSVSREKKERFSLILESASTNQTSMYLCASSMADRGRHEQYFGPGTRLTVT.

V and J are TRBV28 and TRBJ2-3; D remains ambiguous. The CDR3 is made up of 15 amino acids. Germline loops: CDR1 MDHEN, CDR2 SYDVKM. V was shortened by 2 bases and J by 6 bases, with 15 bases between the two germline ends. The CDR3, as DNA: TGTGCCAGCAGTTTAGGGTCACTAACGGTGGATACGCAGTATTTT. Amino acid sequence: CASSLGSLTVDTQYF.

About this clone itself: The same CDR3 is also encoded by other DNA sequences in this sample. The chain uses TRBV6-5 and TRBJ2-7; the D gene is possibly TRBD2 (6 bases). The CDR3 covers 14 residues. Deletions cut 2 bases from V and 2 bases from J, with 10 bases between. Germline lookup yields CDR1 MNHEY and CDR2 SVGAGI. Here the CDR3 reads CASSYGRRAYEQYF. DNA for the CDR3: TGTGCCAGCAGTTACGGGAGGAGGGCCTACGAGCAGTACTTC.

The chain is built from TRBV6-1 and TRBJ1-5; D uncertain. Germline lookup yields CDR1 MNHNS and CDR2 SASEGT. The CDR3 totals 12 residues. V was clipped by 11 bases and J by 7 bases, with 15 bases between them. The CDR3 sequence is CASRIRGQPQHF. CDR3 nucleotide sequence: TGTGCCTCCAGGATACGAGGGCAGCCCCAGCATTTT.